This T cell receptor (beta chain) was recovered during a study of T cell responses to AZD1222 COVID-19 vaccine. Study results and limitations: The donor group comprised mostly white British people and more females; the analysis possibly underestimated clonal diversity. Once two AZD1222 doses were given, Spike-specific TCR breadth and depth went up. There were repertoire samples only from the period after the peak T cell response.

About this clone: What it binds is unknown.

Repertoires were generated with immunoSEQ multiplex PCR, while TCRdb's copy carries only in-frame clones and drops some. Of 150,000 to 200,000 clones in the sample, 85% to 95% were seen once. Per the germline V gene, CDR1 is LGHDT and CDR2 is YNNKEL (reference sequence). The CDR3 consists of 13 residues. Trimming took 1 base from V and 4 from J, leaving 7 bases between them. Sequenced here: peripheral blood, sampled on day 0 of AZD1222 vaccination. The sequence was obtained from an adult in good health. The rearrangement joins TRBV3-1 (or the pseudogene TRBV3-2) to TRBJ1-1; D is possibly TRBD1 (5 bases). This chain's CDR3 is CASSQGGFTEAFF. The CDR3 region has the DNA TGTGCCAGCAGCCAAGGGGGGTTCACTGAAGCTTTCTTT.